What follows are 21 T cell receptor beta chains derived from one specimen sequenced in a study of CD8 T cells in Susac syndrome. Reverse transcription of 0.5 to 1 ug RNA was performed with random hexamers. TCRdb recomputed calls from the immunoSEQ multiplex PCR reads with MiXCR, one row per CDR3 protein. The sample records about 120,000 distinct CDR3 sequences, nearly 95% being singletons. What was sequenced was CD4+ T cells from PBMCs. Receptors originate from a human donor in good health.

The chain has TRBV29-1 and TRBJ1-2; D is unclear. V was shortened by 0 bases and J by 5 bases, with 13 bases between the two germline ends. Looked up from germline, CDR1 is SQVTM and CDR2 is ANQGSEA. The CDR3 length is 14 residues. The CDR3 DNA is TGCAGCGTTGAAGATCTACAACACCTGTATGGCTACACCTTC. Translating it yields CSVEDLQHLYGYTF.

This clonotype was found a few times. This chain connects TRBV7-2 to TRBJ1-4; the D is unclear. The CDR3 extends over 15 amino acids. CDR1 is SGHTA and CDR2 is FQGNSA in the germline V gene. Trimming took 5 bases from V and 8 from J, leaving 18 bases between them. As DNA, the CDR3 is TGTGCCAGCAGCGGGCAGACCCGGGAGAACGAAAAACTGTTTTTT. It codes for CASSGQTRENEKLFF. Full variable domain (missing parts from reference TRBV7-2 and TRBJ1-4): GAGVSQSPSNKVTEKGKDVELRCDPISGHTALYWYRQSLGQGLEFLIYFQGNSAPDKSGLPSDRFSAERTGGSVSTLTIQRTQQEDSAVYLCASSGQTRENEKLFFGSGTQLSVL.

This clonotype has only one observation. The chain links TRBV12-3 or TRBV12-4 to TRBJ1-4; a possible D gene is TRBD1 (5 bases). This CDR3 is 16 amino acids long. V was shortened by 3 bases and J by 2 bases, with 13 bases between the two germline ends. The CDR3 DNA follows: TGTGCCAGCAGTTTCGCCGACAGTCCCACTAATGAAAAACTGTTTTTT. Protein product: CASSFADSPTNEKLFF.

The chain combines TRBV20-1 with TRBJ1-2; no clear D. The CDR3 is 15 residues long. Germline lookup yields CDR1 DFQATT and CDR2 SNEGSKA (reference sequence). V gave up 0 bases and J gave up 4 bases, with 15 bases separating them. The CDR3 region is CSARDGSSAPYGYTF. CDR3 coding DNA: TGCAGTGCTAGAGATGGGAGTTCCGCCCCCTATGGCTACACCTTC.

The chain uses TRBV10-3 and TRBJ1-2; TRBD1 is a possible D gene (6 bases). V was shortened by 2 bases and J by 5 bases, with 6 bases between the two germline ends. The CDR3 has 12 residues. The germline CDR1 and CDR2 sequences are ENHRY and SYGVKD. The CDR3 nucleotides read TGTGCCATCAGTGAGGGACAGTATGGCTACACCTTC. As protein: CAISEGQYGYTF.

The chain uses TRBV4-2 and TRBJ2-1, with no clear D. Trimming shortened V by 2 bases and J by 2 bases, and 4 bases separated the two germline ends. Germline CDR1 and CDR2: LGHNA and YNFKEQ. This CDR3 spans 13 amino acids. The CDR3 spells CASSQKAYNEQFF. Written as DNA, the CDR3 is TGTGCCAGCAGCCAAAAAGCCTACAATGAGCAGTTCTTC.

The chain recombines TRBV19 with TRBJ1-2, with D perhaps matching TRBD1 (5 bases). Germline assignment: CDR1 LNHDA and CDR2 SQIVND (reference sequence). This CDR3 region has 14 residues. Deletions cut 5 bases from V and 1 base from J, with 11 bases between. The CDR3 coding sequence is TGTGCCAGTAGTCGAAGCGGGGGTAACTATGGCTACACCTTC. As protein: CASSRSGGNYGYTF.

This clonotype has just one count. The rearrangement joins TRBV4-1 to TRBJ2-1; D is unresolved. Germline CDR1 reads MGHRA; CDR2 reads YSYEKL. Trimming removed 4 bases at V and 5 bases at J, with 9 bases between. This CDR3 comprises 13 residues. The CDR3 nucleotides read TGCGCCAGCAGCCCACCTTTGGACAATGAGCAGTTCTTC. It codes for CASSPPLDNEQFF.

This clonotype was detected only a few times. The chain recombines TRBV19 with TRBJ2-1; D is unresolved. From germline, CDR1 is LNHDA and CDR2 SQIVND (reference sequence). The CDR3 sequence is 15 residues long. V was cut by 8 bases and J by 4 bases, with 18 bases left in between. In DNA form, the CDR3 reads TGTGCCAGTCGTACCGTAGTAGCCCCATACAATGAGCAGTTCTTC. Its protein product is CASRTVVAPYNEQFF.

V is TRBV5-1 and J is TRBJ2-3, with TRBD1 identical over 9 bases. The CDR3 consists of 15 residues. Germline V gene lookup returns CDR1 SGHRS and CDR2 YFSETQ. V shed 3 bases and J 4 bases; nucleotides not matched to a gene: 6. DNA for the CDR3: TGCGCCAGCAGCTCAGGGACAGGGCCGGCAGATACGCAGTATTTT. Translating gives CASSSGTGPADTQYF.

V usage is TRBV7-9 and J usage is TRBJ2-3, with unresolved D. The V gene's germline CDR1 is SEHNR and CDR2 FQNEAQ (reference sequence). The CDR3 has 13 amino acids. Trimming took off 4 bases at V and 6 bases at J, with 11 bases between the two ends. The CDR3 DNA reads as TGTGCCAGCAGCTCCAGCAGCTTGGATACGCAGTATTTT. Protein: CASSSSSLDTQYF.

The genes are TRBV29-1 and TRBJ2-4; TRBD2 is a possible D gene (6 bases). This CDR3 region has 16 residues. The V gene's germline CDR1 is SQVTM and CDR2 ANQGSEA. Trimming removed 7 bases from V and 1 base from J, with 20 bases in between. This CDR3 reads CSASRGNLLAKNIQYF. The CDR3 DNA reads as TGCAGCGCATCTCGGGGGAATTTACTGGCCAAAAACATTCAGTACTTC. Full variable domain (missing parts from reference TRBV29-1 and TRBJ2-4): SAVISQKPSRDICQRGTSLTIQCQVDSQVTMMFWYRQQPGQSLTLIATANQGSEATYESGFVIDKFPISRPNLTFSTLTVSNMSPEDSSIYLCSASRGNLLAKNIQYFGAGTRLSVL.

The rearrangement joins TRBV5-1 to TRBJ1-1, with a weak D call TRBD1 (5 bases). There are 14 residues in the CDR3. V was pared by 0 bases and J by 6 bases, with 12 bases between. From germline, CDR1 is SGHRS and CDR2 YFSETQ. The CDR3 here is CASSLEGAPSEAFF. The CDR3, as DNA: TGCGCCAGCAGCTTGGAAGGGGCCCCCTCTGAAGCTTTCTTT. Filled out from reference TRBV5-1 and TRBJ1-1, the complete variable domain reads KAGVTQTPRYLIKTRGQQVTLSCSPISGHRSVSWYQQTPGQGLQFLFEYFSETQRNKGNFPGRFSGRQFSNSRSEMNVSTLELGDSALYLCASSLEGAPSEAFFGQGTRLTVV.

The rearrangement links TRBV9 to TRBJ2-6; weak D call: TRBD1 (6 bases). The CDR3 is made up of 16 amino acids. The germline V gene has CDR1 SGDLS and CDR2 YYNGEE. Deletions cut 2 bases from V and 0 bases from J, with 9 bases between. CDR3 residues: CASSVDRTSGANVLTF. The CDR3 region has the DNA TGTGCCAGCAGCGTGGACAGAACCTCTGGGGCCAACGTCCTGACTTTC.

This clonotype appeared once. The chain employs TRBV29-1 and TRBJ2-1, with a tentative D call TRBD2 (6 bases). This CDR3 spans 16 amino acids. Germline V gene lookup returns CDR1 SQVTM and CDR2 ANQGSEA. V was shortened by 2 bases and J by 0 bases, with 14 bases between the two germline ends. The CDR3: CSVEPGGERSYNEQFF. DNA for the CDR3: TGCAGCGTTGAACCGGGCGGGGAACGCTCCTACAATGAGCAGTTCTTC.

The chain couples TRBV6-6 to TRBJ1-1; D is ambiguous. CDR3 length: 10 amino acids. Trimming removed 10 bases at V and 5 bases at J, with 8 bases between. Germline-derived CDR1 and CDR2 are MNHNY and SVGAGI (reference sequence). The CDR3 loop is CATHETEAFF. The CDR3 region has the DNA TGTGCCACCCACGAGACTGAAGCTTTCTTT.

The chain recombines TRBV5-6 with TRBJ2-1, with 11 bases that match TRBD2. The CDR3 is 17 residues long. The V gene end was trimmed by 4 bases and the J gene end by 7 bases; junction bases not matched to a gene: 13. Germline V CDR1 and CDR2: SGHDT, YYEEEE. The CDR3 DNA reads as TGTGCCAGCAGCGAACTAGGCGGTACTAGCGGGAGTAATGAGCAGTTCTTC. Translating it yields CASSELGGTSGSNEQFF.

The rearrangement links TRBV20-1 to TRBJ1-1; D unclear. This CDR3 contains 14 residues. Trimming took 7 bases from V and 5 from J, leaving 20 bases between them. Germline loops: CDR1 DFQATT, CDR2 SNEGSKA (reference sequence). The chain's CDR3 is CSVPTPRGGTEAFF. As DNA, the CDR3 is TGCAGTGTACCCACTCCCCGGGGAGGGACTGAAGCTTTCTTT.

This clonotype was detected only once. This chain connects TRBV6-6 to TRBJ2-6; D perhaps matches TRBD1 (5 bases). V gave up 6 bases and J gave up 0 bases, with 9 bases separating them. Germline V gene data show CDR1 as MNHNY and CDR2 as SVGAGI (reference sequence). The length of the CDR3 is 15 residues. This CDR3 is CASRHDSSGANVLTF. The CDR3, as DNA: TGTGCCAGCAGACATGACAGCTCTGGGGCCAACGTCCTGACTTTC.

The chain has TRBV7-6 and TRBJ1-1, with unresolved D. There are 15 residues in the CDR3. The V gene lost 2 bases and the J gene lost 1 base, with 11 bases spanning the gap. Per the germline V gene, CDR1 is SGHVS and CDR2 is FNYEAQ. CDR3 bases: TGTGCCAGCAGCTTAATTCAAGATAGGAACACTGAAGCTTTCTTT. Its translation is CASSLIQDRNTEAFF.

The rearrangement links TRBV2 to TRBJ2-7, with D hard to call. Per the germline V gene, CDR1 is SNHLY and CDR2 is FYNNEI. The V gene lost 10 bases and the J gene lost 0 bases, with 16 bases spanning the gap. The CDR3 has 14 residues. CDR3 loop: CATGPFPDSYEQYF. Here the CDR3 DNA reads TGTGCCACTGGGCCTTTCCCCGACTCCTACGAGCAGTACTTC.